These T cell receptor beta chains were read from a single sample in a study of Graves' ophthalmopathy and Graves' hyperthyroidism. TCRdb redid the calling of the multiplex PCR reads with MiXCR, one entry per CDR3 protein. Of 200,000 to 250,000 distinct CDR3 sequences listed, roughly 21% are singletons. The sequenced material came from peripheral blood. The receptors come from a woman aged 45-60 years with Graves' ophthalmopathy. The CDR3 runs from the conserved cysteine through the conserved F or W. The order of the fields is J gene, V gene, CDR3 protein.

TRBJ1-1,TRBV12-3/TRBV12-4,CASSLSWEAFF
TRBJ2-7,TRBV27,CASRGLADEQYF
TRBJ1-1,TRBV20-1,CSARPPRGAKGETFF
TRBJ2-2,TRBV6-5,CASSYSIAGGELFF
TRBJ2-6,TRBV30,CAWSVAGANVLTF
TRBJ1-2,TRBV12-5,CASGLEAGSNYGYTF
TRBJ1-2,TRBV29-1,CSVVGTGYTF
TRBJ1-1,TRBV2,CASTHDRANTEAFF
TRBJ1-3,TRBV25-1,CASSESGGAGNTIYF
TRBJ1-1,TRBV19,CASSMVQWNTEAFF
TRBJ1-2,TRBV18,CASSPGQSGYGYTF
TRBJ1-2,TRBV6-1,CASSQPSYGYTF
TRBJ1-4,TRBV2,CASNERSRAPNEKLFF
TRBJ1-6,TRBV24-1,CATSDFGAGESYNSPLHF
TRBJ1-5,TRBV18,CASSPGTGDQPQHF
TRBJ1-1,TRBV2,CASRGGLVTEAFF
TRBJ2-5,TRBV9,CASSVAGGMETQYF
TRBJ1-5,TRBV12-3/TRBV12-4,CANSRGYNQPQHF
TRBJ1-5,TRBV5-5,CASSPRQGAGRPQHF
TRBJ1-2,TRBV20-1,CSAQSTGRTYGYTF
TRBJ2-5,TRBV6-1,CASWKTGRETQYF
TRBJ1-5,TRBV20-1,CSANLPGLGSNQPQHF
TRBJ1-3,TRBV12-5,CASGLSGSDGNTIYF